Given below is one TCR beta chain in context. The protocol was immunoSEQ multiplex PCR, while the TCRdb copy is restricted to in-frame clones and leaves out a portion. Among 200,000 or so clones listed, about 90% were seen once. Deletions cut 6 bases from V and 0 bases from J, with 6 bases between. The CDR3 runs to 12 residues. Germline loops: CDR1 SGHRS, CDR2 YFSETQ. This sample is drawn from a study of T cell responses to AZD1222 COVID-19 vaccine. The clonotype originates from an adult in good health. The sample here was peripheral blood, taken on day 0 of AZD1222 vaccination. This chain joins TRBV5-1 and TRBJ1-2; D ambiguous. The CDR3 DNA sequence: TGCGCCAGCACCCCCACTAACTATGGCTACACCTTC. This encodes CASTPTNYGYTF.